Given below is one TCR beta chain in context. What antigen it recognizes has not been identified. Base qualities were left out, and no much larger clone turns up one base away. TCRbeta CDR3 regions were amplified from genomic DNA using the immunoSEQ Assay, a bias-controlled multiplex PCR. The source study handled its data this way. Nucleated cell counts per sample were estimated from amplification of reference gene primers within the assay. To quantify the absolute abundance of each unique TCRbeta CDR3 rearrangement, sequence reads were collapsed and filtered. For each sample, productive Simpson clonality was calculated as the square root of Simpson's diversity index over productive rearrangements. Sourced from immuneACCESS, this table was stored by TCRdb with only in-frame sequences that have V and J called. A share of the clones is absent; for the studies checked, an unresolved V gene accounts for under half, and the remainder has no known explanation. V, J and clone size reflect that table, while D and trimming were determined from the DNA. Within this sample are about 98,000 clones, with roughly 86% of them counted one time only. The top ten hold 3% of the sample.

V is clipped by 6 bases and J by 2 bases, and the sequence between their germline boundaries is 9 bases long. Including cysteine and phenylalanine, the CDR3 has 13 amino acids. The retained sequence is limited to the CDR3, 39 bases, with the frame set at the first base. Taken from the germline V gene, the CDR1 and CDR2 loops are SGHTS and YDEGEE. The entry originates in a study of blood T cell repertoires in COVID-19 (dated by TCRdb to the early 2020s). Looking at the study overall: Samples from collaborators originated in the United States, Italy and Spain and spanned both the acute and convalescent phases of COVID-19. The prospective study material was composed of cDNA or gDNA derived from T cells, B-cell-depleted T cells, or PBMCs. Subjects who had been exposed to COVID-19, were actively infected with it, or had recovered from it provided the deeply sampled blood TCRbeta repertoires that made up the dataset. The repertoires were released in a freely available public database intended as a resource for research on the immune response to SARS-CoV-2. Samples came from the ongoing ImmuneRACE study (first 160 participants) plus 1,254 subjects from 6 global collaborators. A de-identified subject ID, COVID-19 status, age in years and sex were almost always included in the sample metadata. Where available, HLA class I and class II types were obtained from metadata supplied by the sample provider rather than from assay-based typing.

The paper's findings and limits, for the study overall: How much clinical and demographic metadata was included differed by source and by participant, and the metadata was provided uncurated.

The collaborating institutions used their own protocols to collect whole blood in K2EDTA tubes. For TCRbeta analysis, collaborators shipped samples as frozen whole blood, isolated PBMCs, or DNA extracted from either of those sample types. The source is a man aged 45 to 65 with active or convalescent COVID-19. Sequencing was carried out using peripheral blood. The sequence is built from TRBV5-8 and TRBJ1-5; the D gene assignment is ambiguous. The nucleotides read TGTGCCAGCACCAAGAGTGGCAATCAGCCCCAGCATTTT. Its protein product is CASTKSGNQPQHF.